A single T cell receptor (beta chain) is shown here with its context. The data were taken from a study of T cells of healthy individuals. One entry per CDR3 protein, called by TCRdb with MiXCR from the 5' RACE reads. The sample has 95,000 to 100,000 distinct CDR3 sequences; 15% to 20% are singletons. Germline CDR1 and CDR2: LGHDT and YNNKEL (reference sequence). J lost 9 bases, V lost 8 bases, and 12 bases had no gene match. This CDR3 is built from 15 residues. This clonotype was sampled from a human donor in good health. The rearrangement uses TRBV3-1 and TRBJ1-6, with TRBD1 matching over 8 bases. The CDR3 DNA follows: TGTGCCAGCGGTGCGTTCAGGGACAGGCGTTCACCCCTCCACTTT. Translated, it gives CASGAFRDRRSPLHF.